This TCR beta chain was captured by sequencing in a study of radiation and T cells in renal cell carcinoma. Generated by immunoSEQ multiplex PCR, the TCRdb table keeps only in-frame clones and is missing some. This table holds about 43,000 clones, nearly 85% found once. Notes on this clone: Its target is not known.

Regarding time point: blood 4 weeks post-SBRT, at nephrectomy. Treatment noted: 15 Gy SBRT to primary tumor, nephrectomy 4 weeks later. Nephrectomy followed 15 Gy stereotactic body radiation by 4 weeks. Serial blood draws occurred at baseline and 2 and 4 weeks post-SBRT. Study-wide results and limits: Baseline intratumoral clonotype presence is unknown without pretreatment biopsies.

Per germline, CDR1 SGDLS and CDR2 YYNGEE. The length of the CDR3 is 16 residues. Trimming cost V 4 bases and J 2 bases, with 16 bases left between them. The material sequenced was blood, taken from a patient whose treatment included radiotherapy and nephrectomy. This sequence was found in a woman aged 70-85 years with renal cell carcinoma. The V and J genes are TRBV9 and TRBJ1-3, with D uncertain. CDR3 sequence: CASSFTDGRTGNTIYF. As DNA, the CDR3 is TGTGCCAGCAGCTTCACGGACGGTCGGACTGGAAACACCATATATTTT.